The present TCR beta chain was sequenced within a study of cytomegalovirus exposure and HLA in healthy donors. Details on this clone: Its specificity is unknown.

The PCR had 60 Vbeta and 13 Jbeta primers. TCRdb's copy holds only in-frame clones and misses some; the assay was immunoSEQ multiplex PCR. The repertoire holds tens of thousands of clones, more than 60% seen once, with 2% to 2.5% in the top ten. V lost 4 bases and J 0 bases, leaving 10 bases between the germline ends. Germline CDR1 and CDR2: MNHNS and SASEGT. CDR3 length equals 14 residues. Study-wide findings and caveats: Among the sequence variants, a highly shared cluster was likely an artifact of sequencing. It was shown in a later analysis that HLA-associated TCR beta chains were more clonally expanded than other, equally common chains.

This TCR derives from a man aged 35-49 years in good health and CMV-seronegative. The material sequenced was PBMCs. This chain links TRBV6-1 with TRBJ2-7, with a weak D call TRBD1 (5 bases). CDR3 sequence (DNA): TGTGCCAGCAGTGTGAGACAGCTCTCCTACGAGCAGTACTTC. This codes for CASSVRQLSYEQYF.